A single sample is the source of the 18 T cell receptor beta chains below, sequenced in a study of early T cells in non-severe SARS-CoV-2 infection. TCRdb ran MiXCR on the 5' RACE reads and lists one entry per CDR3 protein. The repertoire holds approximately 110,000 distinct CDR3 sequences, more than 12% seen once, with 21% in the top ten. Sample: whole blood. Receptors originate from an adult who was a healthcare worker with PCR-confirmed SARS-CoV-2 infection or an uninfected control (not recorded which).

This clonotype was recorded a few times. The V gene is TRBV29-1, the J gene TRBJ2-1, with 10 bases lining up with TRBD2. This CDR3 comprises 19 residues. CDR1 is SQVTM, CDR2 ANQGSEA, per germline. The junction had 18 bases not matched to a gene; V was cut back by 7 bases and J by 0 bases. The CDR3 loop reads CSAEPLAGVTISSYNEQFF. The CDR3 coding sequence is TGCAGCGCCGAACCTCTAGCGGGGGTCACCATTAGCTCCTACAATGAGCAGTTCTTC.

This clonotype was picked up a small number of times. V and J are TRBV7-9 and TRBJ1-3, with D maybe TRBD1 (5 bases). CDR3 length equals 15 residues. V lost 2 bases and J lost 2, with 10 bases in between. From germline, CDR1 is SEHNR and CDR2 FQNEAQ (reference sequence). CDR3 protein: CASSLLQGAGNTIYF. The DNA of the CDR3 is TGTGCCAGCAGCTTACTGCAGGGCGCTGGAAACACCATATATTTT.

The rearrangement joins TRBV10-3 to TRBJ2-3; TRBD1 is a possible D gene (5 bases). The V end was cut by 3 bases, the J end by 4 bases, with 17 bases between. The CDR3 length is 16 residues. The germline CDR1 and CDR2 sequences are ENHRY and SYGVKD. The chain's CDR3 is CAISDRVVVDPDTQYF. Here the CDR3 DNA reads TGTGCCATCAGTGACAGGGTAGTGGTAGATCCAGATACGCAGTATTTT.

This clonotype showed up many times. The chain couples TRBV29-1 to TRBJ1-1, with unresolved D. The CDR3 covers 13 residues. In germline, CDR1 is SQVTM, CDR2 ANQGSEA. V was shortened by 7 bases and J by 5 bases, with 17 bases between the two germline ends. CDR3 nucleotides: TGCAGCGGCAATGGCCTGTTGGGGACTGAAGCTTTCTTT. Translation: CSGNGLLGTEAFF.

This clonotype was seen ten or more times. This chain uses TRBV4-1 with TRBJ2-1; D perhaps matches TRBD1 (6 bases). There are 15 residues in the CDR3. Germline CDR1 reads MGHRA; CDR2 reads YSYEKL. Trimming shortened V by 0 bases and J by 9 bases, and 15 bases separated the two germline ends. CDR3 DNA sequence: TGCGCCAGCAGCCAAGAGACAGGTTCGAGAGGTGAGCAGTTCTTC. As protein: CASSQETGSRGEQFF.

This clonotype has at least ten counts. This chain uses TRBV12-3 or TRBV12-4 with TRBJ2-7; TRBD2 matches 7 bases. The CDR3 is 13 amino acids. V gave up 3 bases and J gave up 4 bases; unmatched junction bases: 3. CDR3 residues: CASSLTSRYEQYF. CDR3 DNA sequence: TGTGCCAGCAGTTTGACTAGCAGATACGAGCAGTACTTC.

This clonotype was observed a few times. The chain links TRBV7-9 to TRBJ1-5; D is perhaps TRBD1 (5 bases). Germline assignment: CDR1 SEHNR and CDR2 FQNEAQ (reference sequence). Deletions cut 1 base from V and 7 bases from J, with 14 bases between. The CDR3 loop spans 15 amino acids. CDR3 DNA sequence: TGTGCCAGCAGCTTAGGAGGGGTAGGCCTCCAGCCCCAGCATTTT. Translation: CASSLGGVGLQPQHF.

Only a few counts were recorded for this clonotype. The CDR3 protein is CASSPPSNEQYF. Here the CDR3 DNA reads TGCGCCAGCAGTCCCCCCAGCAACGAGCAGTACTTC. This sequence joins TRBV5-1 and TRBJ2-7; no firm D call. The CDR3 length is 12 residues. Trimming took off 5 bases at V and 5 bases at J, with 11 bases between the two ends. Germline V lookup: CDR1 SGHRS, CDR2 YFSETQ.

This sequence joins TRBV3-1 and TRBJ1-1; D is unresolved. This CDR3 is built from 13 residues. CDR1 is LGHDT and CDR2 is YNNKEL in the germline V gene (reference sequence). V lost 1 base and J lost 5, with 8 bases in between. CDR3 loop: CASSQVGRTEAFF. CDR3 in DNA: TGTGCCAGCAGCCAAGTTGGGAGGACTGAAGCTTTCTTT.

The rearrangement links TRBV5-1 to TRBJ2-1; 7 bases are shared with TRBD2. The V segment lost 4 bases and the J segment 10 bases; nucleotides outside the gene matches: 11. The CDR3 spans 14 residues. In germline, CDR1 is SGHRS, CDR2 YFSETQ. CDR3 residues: CASSDETSLSEQFF. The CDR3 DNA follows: TGCGCCAGCAGCGATGAGACTAGCCTTTCGGAGCAGTTCTTC.

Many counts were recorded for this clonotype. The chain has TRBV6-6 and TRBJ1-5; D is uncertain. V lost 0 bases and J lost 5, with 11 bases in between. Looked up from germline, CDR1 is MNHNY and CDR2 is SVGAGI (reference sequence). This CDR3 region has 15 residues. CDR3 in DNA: TGTGCCAGCAGTTACTCGCCGCAGGCTGATCAGCCCCAGCATTTT. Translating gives CASSYSPQADQPQHF.

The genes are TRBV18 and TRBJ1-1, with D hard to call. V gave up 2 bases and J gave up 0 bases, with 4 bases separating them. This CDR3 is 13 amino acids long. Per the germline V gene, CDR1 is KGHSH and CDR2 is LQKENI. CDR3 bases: TGTGCCAGCTCACCAGGAATGAACACTGAAGCTTTCTTT. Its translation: CASSPGMNTEAFF.

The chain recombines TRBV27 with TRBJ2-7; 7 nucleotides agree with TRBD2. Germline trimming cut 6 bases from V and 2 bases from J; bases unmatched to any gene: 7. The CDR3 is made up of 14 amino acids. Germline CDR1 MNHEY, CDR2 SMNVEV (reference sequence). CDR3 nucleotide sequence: TGTGCCAGCAGACCGCGGGAGTCCCCCTACGAGCAGTACTTC. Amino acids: CASRPRESPYEQYF.

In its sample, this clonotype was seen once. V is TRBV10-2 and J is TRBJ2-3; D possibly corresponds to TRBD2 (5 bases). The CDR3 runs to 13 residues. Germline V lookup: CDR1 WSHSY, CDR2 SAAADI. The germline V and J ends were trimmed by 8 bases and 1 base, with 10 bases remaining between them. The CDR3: CASGRLRTDTQYF. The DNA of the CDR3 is TGCGCCAGCGGGAGACTGCGCACAGATACGCAGTATTTT.

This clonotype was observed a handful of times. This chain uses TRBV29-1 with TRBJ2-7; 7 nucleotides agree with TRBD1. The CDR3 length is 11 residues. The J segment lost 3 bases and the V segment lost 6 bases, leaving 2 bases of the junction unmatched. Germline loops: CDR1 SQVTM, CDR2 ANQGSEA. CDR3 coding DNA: TGCAGCGTGAGGGACAGCTACGAGCAGTACTTC. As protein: CSVRDSYEQYF.

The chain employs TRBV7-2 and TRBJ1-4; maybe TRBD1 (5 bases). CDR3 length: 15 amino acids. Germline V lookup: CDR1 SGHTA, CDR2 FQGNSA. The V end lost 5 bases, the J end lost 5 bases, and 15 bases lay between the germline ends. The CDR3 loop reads CASSTRTQGNEKLFF. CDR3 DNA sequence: TGTGCCAGCAGCACAAGGACGCAGGGAAATGAAAAACTGTTTTTT.

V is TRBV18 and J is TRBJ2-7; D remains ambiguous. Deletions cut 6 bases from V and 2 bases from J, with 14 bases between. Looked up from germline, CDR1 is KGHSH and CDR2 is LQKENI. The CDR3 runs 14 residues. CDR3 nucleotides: TGTGCCAGCTCCCCCCCAGGTAGGCCCTACGAGCAGTACTTC. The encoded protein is CASSPPGRPYEQYF.

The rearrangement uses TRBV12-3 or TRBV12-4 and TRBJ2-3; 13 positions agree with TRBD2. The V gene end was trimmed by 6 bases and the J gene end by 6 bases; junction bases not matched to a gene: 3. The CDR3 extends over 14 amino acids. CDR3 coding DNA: TGTGCCAGCAGCAAACTAGCGGGGGGGGATACGCAGTATTTT. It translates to CASSKLAGGDTQYF.